What follows is one T cell receptor beta chain and its context. The antigen remains unidentified. These data come from a study of identifying expanded T cells in peripheral blood. The CDR3 is 15 amino acids. Germline lookup yields CDR1 ENHRY and CDR2 SYGVKD. The V end lost 3 bases, the J end lost 1 base, and 12 bases lay between the germline ends. Method: immunoSEQ multiplex PCR; TCRdb's copy keeps in-frame clones and lacks some. This table holds 80,000 to 90,000 clones, around 87% found once. Study-level results: Approximately 2-week clone count variance significantly increased as total template count grew.

This receptor was taken from a person aged 18 to 75 in good health. The sequencing input was blood. This chain connects TRBV10-3 to TRBJ1-1; D is unresolved. The DNA for the CDR3 is TGTGCCATCAGTGAATCAGCGGCGGGGAACACTGAAGCTTTCTTT. It yields the protein CAISESAAGNTEAFF.